These 9 T cell receptor beta chains came from one sample sequenced in a study of cytomegalovirus exposure and HLA in healthy donors. PCR used 60 Vbeta primers and 13 Jbeta primers. Some clones are missing from TCRdb's copy, which holds only in-frame ones; the method was immunoSEQ multiplex PCR. Of about 200,000 clones detected, 76% appear once; the ten largest clones hold roughly 0.62%. The sample taken for sequencing was PBMCs. The source is a man between 18 and 35 years old in good health and CMV-seronegative.

In its sample, this clone was seen a few times. The chain couples TRBV7-2 to TRBJ2-3, with D possibly matching TRBD2 (5 bases). The CDR3 is 14 amino acids. Trimming stripped 0 bases from V and 4 bases from J, with 8 bases between. Germline V gives CDR1 SGHTA, CDR2 FQGNSA. The CDR3 sequence: CASSLARVSDTQYF. The CDR3 region has the DNA TGTGCCAGCAGCTTAGCGCGGGTATCAGATACGCAGTATTTT.

DNA for the CDR3: TGTGCCAGCAGTTCTCGGACAGGATCTTATGGCTACACCTTC. Translation gives CASSSRTGSYGYTF. V usage is TRBV2 and J usage is TRBJ1-2; 7 bases agree with TRBD1. The CDR3 runs to 14 residues. The V segment lost 5 bases and the J segment 5 bases; nucleotides outside the gene matches: 8. Germline V gene sequence: CDR1 SNHLY, CDR2 FYNNEI. Using reference TRBV2 and TRBJ1-2 for the parts outside the CDR3, the full variable domain is EPEVTQTPSHQVTQMGQEVILRCVPISNHLYFYWYRQILGQKVEFLVSFYNNEISEKSEIFDDQFSVERPDGSNFTLKIRSTKLEDSAMYFCASSSRTGSYGYTFGSGTRLTVV.

The chain joins TRBV5-1 to TRBJ2-1; 11 nucleotides align to TRBD2. The V gene end was trimmed by 5 bases and the J gene end by 10 bases; junction bases not matched to a gene: 14. The germline V gene encodes CDR1 SGHRS and CDR2 YFSETQ. The CDR3 has 16 residues. CDR3 loop: CASSSYPVAGGFEQFF. DNA of the CDR3: TGCGCCAGCAGTTCCTATCCAGTAGCGGGAGGGTTCGAGCAGTTCTTC.

The chain is built from TRBV28 and TRBJ2-7; TRBD1 matches at 7 bases. The V gene end was trimmed by 7 bases and the J gene end by 2 bases; junction bases not matched to a gene: 14. This CDR3 contains 16 residues. The V gene's germline CDR1 is MDHEN and CDR2 SYDVKM. This CDR3 is CASTPSPGQATYEQYF. CDR3 nucleotides: TGTGCCAGCACTCCCTCGCCAGGACAGGCAACCTACGAGCAGTACTTC.

V gene TRBV2 combines with J gene TRBJ2-7; TRBD2 aligns across 9 bases. J was trimmed by 3 bases and V by 5 bases; bases with no gene match: 5. The V gene's germline CDR1 is SNHLY and CDR2 FYNNEI. The CDR3 spans 14 residues. Here the CDR3 reads CASSPRLAVYEQYF. The CDR3 DNA reads TGTGCCAGCAGTCCTCGACTAGCGGTCTACGAGCAGTACTTC.

This clone was observed a few times. CDR3 in amino acids: CASSSLASYNEQFF. CDR3 DNA sequence: TGTGCCAGCAGCTCCTTAGCGAGCTACAATGAGCAGTTCTTC. V gene TRBV6-5 combines with J gene TRBJ2-1; D may be TRBD2 (5 bases). Trimming took 6 bases from V and 3 from J, leaving 12 bases between them. The CDR3 runs 14 residues. The V gene's germline CDR1 is MNHEY and CDR2 SVGAGI.

This clone has just one count. The chain is built from TRBV6-1 and TRBJ2-3, with a possible D match to TRBD1 (6 bases). V was shortened by 6 bases and J by 2 bases, with 15 bases between the two germline ends. The germline V gene has CDR1 MNHNS and CDR2 SASEGT. There are 15 residues in the CDR3. The CDR3 sequence is CASSPTGRLTDTQYF. The CDR3 DNA sequence: TGTGCCAGCAGCCCAACAGGGCGCCTCACAGATACGCAGTATTTT.

The genes are TRBV11-2 and TRBJ2-7; 7 nucleotides agree with TRBD2. Germline loops: CDR1 SGHAT, CDR2 FQNNGV. The CDR3 has 17 amino acids. The V gene end was trimmed by 1 base and the J gene end by 0 bases; junction bases not matched to a gene: 9. CDR3 protein: CASSLASSGQSSYEQYF. CDR3 nucleotides: TGTGCCAGCAGCTTAGCTTCTAGCGGTCAAAGCTCCTACGAGCAGTACTTC.

This chain links TRBV7-2 with TRBJ1-5; D gene uncertain. V lost 4 bases to trimming and J lost 3 bases, with 4 bases between them. Germline V gene lookup returns CDR1 SGHTA and CDR2 FQGNSA. This CDR3 has 12 amino acids. The CDR3 bases are TGTGCCAGCAGCTCCCACAATCAGCCCCAGCATTTT. As protein: CASSSHNQPQHF.